A selection of T cell receptor beta chains follows, all from one sample in a study of T-cell memory formation after mild COVID-19. MiXCR, run by TCRdb on the 5' RACE reads, gives a single entry per CDR3 protein. The sample lists some 490,000 distinct CDR3 sequences; about 20% were seen once. Sequencing was done on a sample of PBMCs or a T cell subset sorted from them (not recorded which). The receptors were gathered from an adult woman who had mild COVID-19 (a few samples of this study predate the infection). Cell type and time point are not known. Both conserved end residues are part of each CDR3. The D gene is left open where the match is weak. The size of a clone is reported for some rows only, either as once, few or many, or as a class for expanded clones.

TRBJ2-5 | . | TRBV12-3/TRBV12-4 | many | CASSLLAGKGETQYF | TGTGCCAGCAGTTTACTGGCAGGGAAGGGAGAGACCCAGTACTTC
TRBJ2-1 | TRBD1 | TRBV6-6 | . | CASGTGGFNEQFF | TGTGCCAGTGGGACAGGGGGCTTCAATGAGCAGTTCTTC
TRBJ1-1 | TRBD1 | TRBV12-3/TRBV12-4 | . | CASSRGQGVTEAFF | TGTGCCAGCAGCCGGGGACAGGGTGTGACTGAAGCTTTCTTT
TRBJ1-2 | TRBD1 | TRBV7-8 | . | CASLPGQGWGGYTF | TGTGCCAGCCTACCGGGACAGGGGTGGGGTGGCTACACCTTC
TRBJ1-3 | . | TRBV9 | . | CASSVRTENTIYF | TGTGCCAGCAGCGTCCGGACAGAAAACACCATATATTTT
TRBJ2-7 | . | TRBV3-1 | . | CASSQEGDRGRHYEQYF | TGTGCCAGCAGCCAAGAGGGTGACAGAGGCCGCCACTACGAGCAGTACTTC
TRBJ1-2 | . | TRBV7-2 | . | CASSVRGQRANYGYTF | TGTGCCAGCAGCGTACGAGGACAGAGAGCTAACTATGGCTACACCTTC
TRBJ2-7 | . | TRBV5-4 | . | CASSPPGVRGEQYF | TGTGCCAGCAGCCCCCCGGGGGTACGTGGCGAGCAGTACTTC
TRBJ1-2 | TRBD1 | TRBV12-3/TRBV12-4 | few | CASSPGQGASGYTF | TGTGCCAGCAGTCCGGGACAGGGGGCTAGTGGCTACACCTTC
TRBJ2-7 | . | TRBV21-1 | . | CASSKGRLYEQYF | TGTGCCAGCAGCAAAGGCCGGCTCTACGAGCAGTACTTC
TRBJ2-2 | TRBD1 | TRBV6-5 | few | CASSYPGTGDSTGELFF | TGTGCCAGCAGTTACCCTGGGACAGGGGATAGCACCGGGGAGCTGTTTTTT
TRBJ2-3 | TRBD1 | TRBV19 | . | CASSGGQDQTTDTQYF | TGTGCCAGTAGTGGTGGACAGGATCAGACCACAGATACGCAGTATTTT
TRBJ2-2 | TRBD2 | TRBV15 | few | CATSRDPPGGGRATGELFF | TGTGCCACCAGCAGAGACCCTCCGGGTGGCGGGAGGGCAACCGGGGAGCTGTTTTTT
TRBJ1-4 | TRBD1 | TRBV27 | . | CASSSSWDRVATNEKLFF | TGTGCCAGCAGTTCCTCCTGGGACAGGGTTGCAACTAATGAAAAACTGTTTTTT
TRBJ2-6 | TRBD1 | TRBV12-3/TRBV12-4 | few | CASSLGGQGALGANVLTF | TGTGCCAGCAGTTTAGGGGGACAGGGGGCTCTTGGGGCCAACGTCCTGACTTTC
TRBJ2-2 | TRBD2 | TRBV2 | . | CASSERLAGNTGELFF | TGTGCCAGCAGTGAGCGGCTAGCGGGGAACACCGGGGAGCTGTTTTTT
TRBJ1-2 | . | TRBV29-1 | . | CSVVEDYGYTF | TGCAGCGTTGTGGAGGACTATGGCTACACCTTC
TRBJ2-1 | . | TRBV5-1 | few | CASSLRESSEQFF | TGCGCCAGCAGCTTGCGGGAGTCGAGTGAGCAGTTCTTC